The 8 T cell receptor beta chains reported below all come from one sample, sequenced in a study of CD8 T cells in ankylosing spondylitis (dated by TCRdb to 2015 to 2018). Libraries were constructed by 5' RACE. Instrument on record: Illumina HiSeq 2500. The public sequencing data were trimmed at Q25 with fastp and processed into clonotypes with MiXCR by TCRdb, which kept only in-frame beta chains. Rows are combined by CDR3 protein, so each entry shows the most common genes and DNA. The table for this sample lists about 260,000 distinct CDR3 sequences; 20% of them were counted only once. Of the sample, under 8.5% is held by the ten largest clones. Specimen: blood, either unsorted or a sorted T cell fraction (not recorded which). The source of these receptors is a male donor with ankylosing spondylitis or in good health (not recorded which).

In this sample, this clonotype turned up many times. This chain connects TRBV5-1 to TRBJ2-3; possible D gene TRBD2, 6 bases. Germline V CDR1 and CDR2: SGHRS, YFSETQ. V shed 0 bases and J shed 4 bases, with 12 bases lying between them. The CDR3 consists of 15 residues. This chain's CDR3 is CASSLVSSAPDTQYF. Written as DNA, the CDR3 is TGCGCCAGCAGCTTGGTCTCTAGCGCGCCAGATACGCAGTATTTT.

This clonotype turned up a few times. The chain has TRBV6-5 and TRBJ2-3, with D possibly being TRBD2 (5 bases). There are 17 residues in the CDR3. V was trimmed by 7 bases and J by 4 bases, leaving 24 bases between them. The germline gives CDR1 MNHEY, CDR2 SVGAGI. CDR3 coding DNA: TGTGCCAGCAAGCGGTCGTACATCATGGGTGGTCCAGATACGCAGTATTTT. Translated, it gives CASKRSYIMGGPDTQYF.

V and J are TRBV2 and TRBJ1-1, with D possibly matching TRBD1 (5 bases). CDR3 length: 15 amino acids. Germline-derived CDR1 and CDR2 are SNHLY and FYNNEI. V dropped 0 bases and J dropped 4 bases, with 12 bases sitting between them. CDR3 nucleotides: TGTGCCAGCAGTGAAGCGGCGAATAGGGGCACTGAAGCTTTCTTT. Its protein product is CASSEAANRGTEAFF.

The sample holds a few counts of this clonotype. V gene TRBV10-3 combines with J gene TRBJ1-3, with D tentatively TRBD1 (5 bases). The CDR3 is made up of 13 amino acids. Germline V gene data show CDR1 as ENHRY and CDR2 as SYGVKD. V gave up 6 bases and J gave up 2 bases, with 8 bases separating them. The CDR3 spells CAIRQGTGNTIYF. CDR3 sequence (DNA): TGTGCCATCAGGCAGGGTACTGGAAACACCATATATTTT.

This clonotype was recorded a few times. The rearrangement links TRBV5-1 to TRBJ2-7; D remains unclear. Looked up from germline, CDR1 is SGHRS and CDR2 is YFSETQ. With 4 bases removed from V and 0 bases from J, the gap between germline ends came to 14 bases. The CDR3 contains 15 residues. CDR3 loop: CASSLVTYSSYEQYV. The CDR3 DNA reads TGCGCCAGCAGCCTGGTGACATATTCCTCCTACGAGCAGTACGTC.

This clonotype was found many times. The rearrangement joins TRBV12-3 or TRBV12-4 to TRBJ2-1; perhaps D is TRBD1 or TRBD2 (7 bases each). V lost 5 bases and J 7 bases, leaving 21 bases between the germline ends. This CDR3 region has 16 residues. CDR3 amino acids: CASSPPMGRGLNEQFF. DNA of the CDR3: TGTGCCAGCAGTCCGCCGATGGGGAGGGGGCTTAATGAGCAGTTCTTC.

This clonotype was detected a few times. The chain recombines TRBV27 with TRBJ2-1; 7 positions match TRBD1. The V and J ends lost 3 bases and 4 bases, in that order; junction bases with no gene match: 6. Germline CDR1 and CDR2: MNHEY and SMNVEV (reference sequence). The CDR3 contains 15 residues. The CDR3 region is CASSFADRRYNEQFF. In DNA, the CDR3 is TGTGCCAGCAGTTTTGCGGACAGGAGGTACAATGAGCAGTTCTTC.

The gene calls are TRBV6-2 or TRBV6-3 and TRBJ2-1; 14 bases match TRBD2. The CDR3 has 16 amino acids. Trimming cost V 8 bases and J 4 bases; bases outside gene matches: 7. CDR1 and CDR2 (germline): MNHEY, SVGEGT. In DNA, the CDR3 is TGTGCCAGCCCCCCGACTAGCGGGGGGGGATACAATGAGCAGTTCTTC. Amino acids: CASPPTSGGGYNEQFF.